Each of the 15 T cell receptor beta chains below was sequenced from the same sample in a study of beta chain features in type 1 diabetes. Expressed TCRB transcripts were sequenced because the entire RNA isolate underwent reverse transcription. Produced via immunoSEQ multiplex PCR; TCRdb's table is partial and in-frame only. Of 620,000 or so clones listed, 15% to 18% are singletons. Sequencing was performed on naive CD4+ T cells from blood. The source is a man younger than 35 in good health.

The chain combines TRBV6-5 with TRBJ1-6, with 7 nucleotides matching TRBD1. Germline CDR1 and CDR2: MNHEY and SVGAGI. The CDR3 covers 14 residues. Trimming at V came to 6 bases and at J to 7 bases, leaving 6 bases not matched to a gene. The CDR3 loop reads CASRLDRENSPLHF. CDR3 sequence (DNA): TGTGCCAGCAGGCTCGACAGGGAAAATTCACCCCTCCACTTT.

The J gene is TRBJ2-7, the V gene TRBV5-1, with D perhaps TRBD1 or TRBD2 (6 bases each). The CDR3 is 15 amino acids. Deletions cut 0 bases from V and 3 bases from J, with 13 bases between. Germline V gene data show CDR1 as SGHRS and CDR2 as YFSETQ. In DNA form, the CDR3 reads TGCGCCAGCAGCTTGGTACAGGGAGGTATCTACGAGCAGTACTTC. It yields the protein CASSLVQGGIYEQYF.

This clone was observed a handful of times. The chain is built from TRBV7-9 and TRBJ2-5; D possibly uses TRBD1 or TRBD2 (6 bases each). This CDR3 comprises 16 residues. Trimming pared 2 bases from V and 1 base from J, leaving 14 bases between. In germline, CDR1 is SEHNR, CDR2 FQNEAQ (reference sequence). The CDR3 region has the DNA TGTGCCAGCAGCTTAAGGCTGTGGGGGGCCCAAGAGACCCAGTACTTC. This gives the protein CASSLRLWGAQETQYF.

This clone was seen more than once but under ten times. The chain carries TRBV14 and TRBJ1-1; D gene unclear. The V gene's germline CDR1 is SGHDN and CDR2 FVKESK. Trimming pared 2 bases from V and 6 bases from J, leaving 10 bases between. CDR3 length: 13 amino acids. This CDR3 reads CASSQRLSSEAFF. In DNA, the CDR3 is TGTGCCAGCAGCCAAAGGTTGAGCTCTGAAGCTTTCTTT. The complete variable domain, with remaining parts taken from reference TRBV14 and TRBJ1-1, reads EAGVTQFPSHSVIEKGQTVTLRCDPISGHDNLYWYRRVMGKEIKFLLHFVKESKQDESGMPNNRFLAERTGGTYSTLKVQPAELEDSGVYFCASSQRLSSEAFFGQGTRLTVV.

The chain joins TRBV6-1 to TRBJ1-6, with D tentatively TRBD1 (5 bases). This CDR3 spans 15 amino acids. Looked up from germline, CDR1 is MNHNS and CDR2 is SASEGT. The V gene lost 6 bases and the J gene lost 10 bases, with 19 bases spanning the gap. The CDR3 region has the DNA TGTGCCAGCAGGCAGAGGGGTTTTCCGGGATCACCCCTCCACTTT. Its translation is CASRQRGFPGSPLHF.

The chain has TRBV7-9 and TRBJ1-2, with D possibly being TRBD1 (6 bases). This CDR3 is built from 14 residues. Germline loops: CDR1 SEHNR, CDR2 FQNEAQ (reference sequence). With 5 bases removed from V and 3 bases from J, the gap between germline ends came to 13 bases. CDR3 coding DNA: TGTGCCAGCAGCCGAATAGACAGGCACTATGGCTACACCTTC. Amino acids: CASSRIDRHYGYTF. The whole variable domain, remainder taken from reference TRBV7-9 and TRBJ1-2, is DTGVSQNPRHKITKRGQNVTFRCDPISEHNRLYWYRQTLGQGPEFLTYFQNEAQLEKSRLLSDRFSAERPKGSFSTLEIQRTEQGDSAMYLCASSRIDRHYGYTFGSGTRLTVV.

The chain uses TRBV7-2 and TRBJ1-2, with 8 bases lining up with TRBD1. There are 13 residues in the CDR3. Germline CDR1 and CDR2: SGHTA and FQGNSA. Losses at the gene ends were 5 bases for V and 4 bases for J; bases not matched to a gene: 3. The CDR3: CASSPDRGYGYTF. CDR3 DNA: TGTGCCAGCAGCCCCGACAGGGGCTATGGCTACACCTTC.

The chain carries TRBV7-9 and TRBJ2-7; 9 nucleotides agree with TRBD1. Trimming removed 0 bases from V and 9 bases from J; junction bases left unmatched: 9. Germline assignment: CDR1 SEHNR and CDR2 FQNEAQ (reference sequence). The CDR3 runs to 15 residues. CDR3 region: CASSLAGTGSNGQYF. The CDR3 nucleotides are TGTGCCAGCAGCTTAGCCGGGACAGGGTCCAACGGGCAGTACTTC.

The chain recombines TRBV5-1 with TRBJ2-1, with 13 bases matching TRBD2. The CDR3 totals 16 residues. Germline V CDR1 and CDR2: SGHRS, YFSETQ. The V gene end was trimmed by 4 bases and the J gene end by 5 bases; junction bases not matched to a gene: 6. CDR3 protein: CASSKGTSGMHNEQFF. The CDR3 region has the DNA TGCGCCAGCAGCAAGGGGACTAGCGGGATGCACAATGAGCAGTTCTTC. Combining the CDR3 with reference TRBV5-1 and TRBJ2-1 gives the whole variable domain KAGVTQTPRYLIKTRGQQVTLSCSPISGHRSVSWYQQTPGQGLQFLFEYFSETQRNKGNFPGRFSGRQFSNSRSEMNVSTLELGDSALYLCASSKGTSGMHNEQFFGPGTRLTVL.

This clone was observed a few times. V usage is TRBV2 and J usage is TRBJ1-2, with a weak D call TRBD1 (5 bases). Germline V lookup: CDR1 SNHLY, CDR2 FYNNEI. Between the trimmed V and J ends, which lost 7 bases and 6 bases, there was a span of 12 bases. This CDR3 contains 12 residues. CDR3 DNA: TGTGCCAGCAAAGACAGATTCCATGGCTACACCTTC. Translation gives CASKDRFHGYTF. The full variable domain, in which reference TRBV2 and TRBJ1-2 provide the parts outside the CDR3, is EPEVTQTPSHQVTQMGQEVILRCVPISNHLYFYWYRQILGQKVEFLVSFYNNEISEKSEIFDDQFSVERPDGSNFTLKIRSTKLEDSAMYFCASKDRFHGYTFGSGTRLTVV.

This clone has only a few counts. Distinct nucleotide sequences in the sample also encode this CDR3. The V and J genes are TRBV7-2 and TRBJ1-5; the D gene is possibly TRBD1 (6 bases). V was pared by 1 base and J by 2 bases, with 6 bases between. The CDR3 runs to 14 residues. Germline V gene lookup returns CDR1 SGHTA and CDR2 FQGNSA. DNA of the CDR3: TGTGCCAGCAGCTTAGAGGGGGGCAATCAGCCCCAGCATTTT. Translating gives CASSLEGGNQPQHF.

Turning to this clone: This sample includes further DNA sequences coding for the same CDR3. J is TRBJ2-7 and V is TRBV18; D ambiguous. The CDR3 spans 11 residues. Germline V gene sequence: CDR1 KGHSH, CDR2 LQKENI. V lost 2 bases, J lost 2 bases, and 1 base lay in between. CDR3 amino acids: CASSPAYEQYF. The CDR3 DNA reads as TGTGCCAGCTCACCAGCCTACGAGCAGTACTTC.

The chain uses TRBV30 and TRBJ2-2; tentative D call: TRBD1 (6 bases). The V end lost 0 bases, the J end lost 1 base, and 15 bases lay between the germline ends. CDR3 length: 17 residues. CDR1 and CDR2 (germline): GTSNPN, SVGIG (reference sequence). CDR3 sequence reads: CAWSVLVGQRNTGELFF. Written as DNA, the CDR3 is TGTGCCTGGAGTGTACTGGTAGGACAGCGGAACACCGGGGAGCTGTTTTTT.

This clone was seen only a few times. V and J are TRBV30 and TRBJ2-7, with 7 bases fitting TRBD1. The ends lost 5 bases at V and 3 bases at J; junction bases unmatched: 13. The germline gives CDR1 GTSNPN, CDR2 SVGIG (reference sequence). This CDR3 is 15 amino acids long. In DNA form, the CDR3 reads TGTGCCTGGGGCCCGGGACAGTGGAACCTCTACGAGCAGTACTTC. It translates to CAWGPGQWNLYEQYF. The variable domain in full, with the rest retrieved from reference TRBV30 and TRBJ2-7, is SQTIHQWPATLVQPVGSPLSLECTVEGTSNPNLYWYRQAAGRGLQLLFYSVGIGQISSEVPQNLSASRPQDRQFILSSKKLLLSDSGFYLCAWGPGQWNLYEQYFGPGTRLTVT.

The chain combines TRBV7-3 with TRBJ1-2, with TRBD1 matching over 9 bases. Germline values: CDR1 SGHTA, CDR2 FQGTGA. CDR3 size: 14 residues. Trimming at V came to 5 bases and at J to 5 bases, leaving 6 bases not matched to a gene. The CDR3 DNA follows: TGTGCCAGCAGCCCAGGACAGGGGATTTATGGCTACACCTTC. Its protein product is CASSPGQGIYGYTF.